The subject of this entry is one T cell receptor (beta chain). The CDR3 runs 14 residues. CDR1 is SQVTM, CDR2 ANQGSEA, per germline. Trimming stripped 8 bases from V and 2 bases from J, with 18 bases between. The record originates from a study of blood T cell repertoires in COVID-19. About the research overall: The study drew acute and convalescent COVID-19 samples from the United States, Italy and Spain. Sources were T cells, B-cell-depleted T cells, or PBMCs; the material itself was cDNA or gDNA.

Original processing notes: The assay estimated nucleated cells by amplifying reference gene primers. Method: immunoSEQ multiplex PCR; TCRdb's copy keeps in-frame clones and lacks some. For V, J and clone size, that table is used; D and trimming come from the DNA. Found here are roughly 160,000 clones, approximately 90% of them singletons; the top ten hold 0.5% to 0.55%. The TCR was taken from a man aged 50-60 years with acute or convalescent COVID-19. The sample comprised peripheral blood. This chain uses TRBV29-1 with TRBJ2-5; maybe TRBD2 (5 bases). CDR3 protein: CSSLGSGRQETQYF. In DNA, the CDR3 is TGCAGCTCCCTAGGGAGTGGGAGACAAGAGACCCAGTACTTC.